A selection of T cell receptor beta chains follows, all from one sample in a study of T cells after yellow fever vaccination. TCRdb passed the 5' RACE reads through MiXCR, listing each CDR3 protein once. Seen here are some 300,000 distinct CDR3 sequences, about 7.8% observed once, and the top ten hold roughly 15%. Sequenced here: PBMCs, sampled roughly 45 days after the first yellow fever vaccination. The receptors derive from a man younger than 35 who received the YFV17D yellow fever vaccine. CDR3s include the opening cysteine and the closing phenylalanine or tryptophan. The order of the fields is clone size, V gene, J gene, D gene, CDR3 protein, CDR3 DNA. D genes are given only for firm matches. A row's size may be missing; if present it is once, few, many or a size class.

>.|TRBV27|TRBJ2-2|TRBD2
CASSITLAGTGELFF
TGTGCCAGCAGTATCACACTAGCGGGCACCGGGGAGCTGTTTTTT
>many|TRBV12-3/TRBV12-4|TRBJ2-3|TRBD1
CASSRDRGALTDTQYF
TGTGCCAGCAGTCGGGACAGGGGGGCCCTAACAGATACGCAGTATTTT
>few|TRBV7-8|TRBJ1-5|.
CASSWGGVRFNQPQHF
TGTGCCAGCAGCTGGGGGGGCGTCAGGTTCAATCAGCCCCAGCATTTT
>.|TRBV20-1|TRBJ2-3|TRBD2
CSETSGETDTQYF
TGCAGTGAAACTAGCGGGGAGACAGATACGCAGTATTTT
>.|TRBV2|TRBJ1-1|.
CASLGLAEAFF
TGTGCCAGCTTAGGGTTGGCTGAAGCTTTCTTT
>.|TRBV4-2|TRBJ2-3|TRBD1
CASSQEEGTGQGLDTQYF
TGTGCCAGCAGCCAAGAGGAGGGTACGGGACAGGGATTAGATACGCAGTATTTT
>.|TRBV5-1|TRBJ2-3|TRBD2
CASSDNPSGGRDTQYF
TGCGCCAGCAGCGATAACCCTAGCGGGGGGAGAGATACGCAGTATTTT
>.|TRBV7-2|TRBJ1-2|.
CASSLGPFRGEPYGYTF
TGTGCCAGCAGCTTAGGCCCCTTTAGGGGCGAACCCTATGGCTACACCTTC
>many|TRBV20-1|TRBJ1-1|.
CSAIRGQGSTEAFF
TGCAGTGCTATTCGGGGGCAGGGGAGCACTGAAGCTTTCTTT
>.|TRBV20-1|TRBJ2-5|TRBD2
CSARDQRGPQETQYF
TGCAGTGCTAGGGACCAGCGGGGGCCCCAAGAGACCCAGTACTTC
>few|TRBV29-1|TRBJ2-1|.
CSVASPWDEQFF
TGCAGCGTTGCTAGTCCTTGGGATGAGCAGTTCTTC
>.|TRBV6-5|TRBJ1-3|.
CAGSGSLSGNTIYF
TGTGCCGGCTCCGGGAGCCTCTCTGGAAACACCATATATTTT
>few|TRBV7-7|TRBJ2-1|TRBD1
CASSPIPTGALEQFF
TGTGCTAGCAGCCCCATACCGACAGGGGCTCTGGAGCAGTTCTTC
>few|TRBV7-2|TRBJ2-3|TRBD2
CASSYQGLAGRDTQYF
TGTGCCAGCAGCTACCAGGGACTAGCGGGGCGAGATACGCAGTATTTT
>.|TRBV18|TRBJ1-3|.
CASSSRDGGNTIYF
TGTGCCAGCTCATCCCGGGACGGTGGGAACACCATATATTTT
>.|TRBV5-1|TRBJ2-5|TRBD1
CASSPGQHQETQYF
TGCGCCAGCAGCCCGGGACAGCATCAAGAGACCCAGTACTTC
>.|TRBV23-1|TRBJ2-5|TRBD1
CASPQGRGRLIVGETQYF
TGCGCCAGCCCCCAGGGTAGGGGGCGGTTGATTGTTGGAGAGACCCAGTACTTC
>.|TRBV4-2|TRBJ2-5|TRBD2
CASSLGVSRNPRGAQYF
TGTGCCAGCAGCCTGGGGGTTTCGAGGAACCCTCGGGGGGCCCAGTACTTC
>.|TRBV18|TRBJ1-5|TRBD1
CASSRDSSSNQPQHF
TGTGCCAGCTCCCGGGACAGTTCCTCCAATCAGCCCCAGCATTTT
>.|TRBV18|TRBJ1-2|.
CASSRSGGFYGYTF
TGTGCCAGCTCCCGGAGTGGGGGGTTCTATGGCTACACCTTC
>.|TRBV20-1|TRBJ1-5|.
CSARGRNQPQHF
TGCAGTGCTAGAGGGCGAAATCAGCCCCAGCATTTT
>few|TRBV7-3|TRBJ1-1|TRBD1
CASSLRDRELGTEAFF
TGTGCCAGCAGCTTAAGGGACAGGGAGTTGGGAACTGAAGCTTTCTTT
>few|TRBV11-2|TRBJ2-5|TRBD1
CASSLETGPQETQYF
TGTGCCAGCAGCTTAGAGACAGGGCCGCAAGAGACCCAGTACTTC